A single sample gave rise to the 3 T cell receptor beta chains below, sequenced in a study of cytomegalovirus exposure and HLA in healthy donors. PCR used 60 Vbeta primers and 13 Jbeta primers. Sequencing was performed with immunoSEQ multiplex PCR; in TCRdb, only in-frame clones are kept and a portion is missing. The table includes about 200,000 clones, around 76% detected once. Specimen: PBMCs. The receptors stem from a man between 40 and 49 years old in good health and CMV-seropositive.

The chain uses TRBV25-1 and TRBJ2-5; 9 nucleotides align to TRBD2. From germline, CDR1 is MGHDK and CDR2 SYGVNS. The V gene end was trimmed by 2 bases and the J gene end by 5 bases; junction bases not matched to a gene: 3. CDR3 length: 14 amino acids. CDR3 DNA: TGTGCCAGCAGTGAAAAAAGCGGGGGGGAGACCCAGTACTTC. Translating gives CASSEKSGGETQYF.

The gene calls are TRBV19 and TRBJ1-2; D not certain. Trimming pared 3 bases from V and 8 bases from J, leaving 10 bases between. Germline CDR1 LNHDA, CDR2 SQIVND (reference sequence). The CDR3 has 12 amino acids. In DNA form, the CDR3 reads TGTGCCAGTAGTATCGAGCTGAGAGGCTACACCTTC. Translating gives CASSIELRGYTF.

The rearrangement uses TRBV7-9 and TRBJ2-5, with D perhaps TRBD2 (5 bases). This CDR3 has 14 amino acids. Trimming took 1 base from V and 2 from J, leaving 8 bases between them. Germline V gene data show CDR1 as SEHNR and CDR2 as FQNEAQ (reference sequence). DNA for the CDR3: TGTGCCAGCAGCTTAGGAGGGCAGCAAGAGACCCAGTACTTC. Its translation is CASSLGGQQETQYF.